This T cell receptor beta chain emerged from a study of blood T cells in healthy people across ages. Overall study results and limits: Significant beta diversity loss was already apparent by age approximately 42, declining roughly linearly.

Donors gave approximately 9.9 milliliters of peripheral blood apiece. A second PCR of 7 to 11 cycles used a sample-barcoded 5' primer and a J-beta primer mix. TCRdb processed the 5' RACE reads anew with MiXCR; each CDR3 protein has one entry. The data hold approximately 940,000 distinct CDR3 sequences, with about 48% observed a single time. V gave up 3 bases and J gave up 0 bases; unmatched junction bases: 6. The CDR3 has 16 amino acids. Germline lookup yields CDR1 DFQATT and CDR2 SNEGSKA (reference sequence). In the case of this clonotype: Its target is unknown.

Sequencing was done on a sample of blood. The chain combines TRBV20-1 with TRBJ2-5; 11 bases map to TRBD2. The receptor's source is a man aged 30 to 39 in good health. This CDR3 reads CSARSLAGGHQETQYF. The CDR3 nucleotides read TGCAGTGCTAGGAGTCTAGCGGGGGGCCACCAAGAGACCCAGTACTTC.